Sequencing of this T cell receptor (beta chain) was carried out in a study of T cell responses to AZD1222 COVID-19 vaccine. Whole-study context: Pooling covered second doses at about 4 or about 12 weeks. Overall study results and limits: Regions left unmutated in variants are reportedly the target of nearly half of spike-specific TCRs. No day 14 peak samples; only post-peak repertoires were characterized. The sample set comprised mostly white British donors with more females, and clonal diversity was possibly underestimated.

Sequenced by immunoSEQ multiplex PCR; TCRdb stores in-frame clones only, minus some. The sample consists of 150,000 to 200,000 clones, approximately 92% of them appearing once. CDR1 and CDR2 (germline): MNHNY, SVGAGI (reference sequence). Trimming stripped 7 bases from V and 7 bases from J, with 19 bases between. The CDR3 covers 15 residues. For this clone: Its matching antigen is unknown.

The chain employs TRBV6-6 and TRBJ2-2; the D gene is possibly TRBD2 (6 bases). This TCR was recovered from an adult in good health. The source was peripheral blood, collected on day 0 of AZD1222 vaccination. The CDR3 protein is CASTPSRRAHGELFF. DNA for the CDR3: TGTGCCAGCACCCCCAGCCGGAGGGCCCACGGGGAGCTGTTTTTT.